The following is a T cell receptor (beta chain) sequence with its context. The antigen is unknown. This record comes from a study of T cell repertoires in cytomegalovirus infection. Study-wide background: HLA-C-restricted CMV epitopes, recently identified, and well-studied HLA-B-restricted ones were used by the study. Study-wide results and caveats: Ex vivo, HLA-C-restricted CMV-specific TCR beta clonotypes prevailed over the rest of the response.

TCRdb redid the calling of the reads with MiXCR, one entry per CDR3 protein. The profile shows about half a million distinct CDR3 sequences, under 55% of them singletons. Germline trimming cut 3 bases from V and 8 bases from J; bases unmatched to any gene: 9. The CDR3 totals 15 residues. Germline CDR1 and CDR2: KGHSH and LQKENI. The chain combines TRBV18 with TRBJ1-3, with 8 positions matching TRBD1. The source material was cultured PBMCs, sampled from culture after CMV antigen stimulation. The source is a human donor in good health (CMV status not recorded). Some clones in this sample may be carry-over from other donors' samples. The CDR3 here is CASSPRTGNLYTIYF. CDR3 nucleotides: TGTGCCAGCTCACCCCGGACAGGGAATCTCTACACCATATATTTT.